This TCR beta chain is drawn from a study of T cell responses to AZD1222 COVID-19 vaccine. V was pared by 5 bases and J by 4 bases, with 11 bases between. The CDR3 consists of 13 residues. Looked up from germline, CDR1 is SGHVS and CDR2 is FQNEAQ. Study-level findings and limits: Spike-specific TCR depth and breadth grew after two AZD1222 doses. Baseline seropositivity characterized only a handful of AZD1222 recipients.

To note about this clone: Its target is unknown.

TCRdb keeps only in-frame clones here, not all; method: immunoSEQ multiplex PCR. The table shows 110,000 to 150,000 clones, with 80% to 90% occurring only once. The material was peripheral blood, obtained on day 0 of AZD1222 vaccination. The chain has TRBV7-8 and TRBJ1-1; D is unresolved. This TCR was sampled from an adult in good health. CDR3 loop: CASSDFRSTEAFF. The CDR3 bases are TGTGCCAGCAGCGATTTCAGGAGCACTGAAGCTTTCTTT. Full variable domain (rest looked up from reference TRBV7-8 and TRBJ1-1): GAGVSQSPRYKVAKRGQDVALRCDPISGHVSLFWYQQALGQGPEFLTYFQNEAQLDKSGLPSDRFFAERPEGSVSTLKIQRTQQEDSAVYLCASSDFRSTEAFFGQGTRLTVV.